This paragraph reports one T cell receptor beta chain. Which antigen it targets is not known. The entry originates in a study of T cells expressing NK-cell markers (dated by TCRdb to 2018 to 2020). General notes on the study: TCR beta-chain repertoires were profiled in sorted CD3+CD56+NKG2C+, CD3+CD56+NKG2C- and CD3+CD56-NKG2C+ T-cell subsets from several donors. Randomly selected healthy volunteers, three men and five women, were used as the eight sequenced donors. The libraries were sequenced on Illumina HiSeq 2000/2500, MiSeq or NextSeq, producing 2 x 150 bp reads. Of the eight sequenced donors, seven were found to be HCMV-seropositive and one was found to be HCMV-seronegative.

General study outcomes and caveats: In roughly six donors, the dominant CD3+CD56+NKG2C+ clonotypes were among the top 10 CD8+ clonotypes and accounted for about 1.0-8% of CD8+ T cells. Whether the expanded NKG2C-expressing T cell clones were specific for HCMV antigens was left unclear. Those dominant clonotypes were again the most abundant among CD3+CD56-NKG2C+ cells in several donors, at about 25-65%.

HCMV-specific IgG was detected in serum with a commercial ELISA kit to determine HCMV serostatus. Peripheral blood mononuclear cells were isolated from blood by Ficoll density gradient centrifugation. CDR1 and CDR2 are drawn from the germline V gene (reference sequence): MNHEY, SMNVEV. The CDR3 spans 14 residues, from the cysteine through the phenylalanine. There is no recorded DNA. The instrument given in TCRdb is Illumina HiSeq 2000. 5'RACE template switching, by which a universal primer site and unique molecular identifiers were added, was used to make TCR beta cDNA libraries. Priming for cDNA synthesis came from the TCR beta constant segment, and two successive PCR amplification steps followed. On the study's bioinformatics: MIGEC was used to demultiplex reads and group the reads by UMI, and MiTCR was used to assemble and quantify clonotypes. To exclude erroneous sequences, any TCR cDNA sequence not supported by at least two reads was discarded. The tcR package was used for downstream repertoire analysis, with clonotypes matched between fractions based on CDR3 nucleotide sequence plus V segment. VDJmatch was used to annotate antigen specificity against VDJdb, with one amino acid substitution allowed in CDR3. The reads went through TCRdb reprocessing, and each CDR3 protein sequence gets one entry with no DNA. TCRdb assigned the V and J calls; the authors' analysis was not used. The sample's table covers roughly 390,000 distinct CDR3 sequences. The top ten clones comprise around a tenth of the sample.

Source material: blood T cells: a sorted CD56 or NKG2C T cell subset, CD4+ or CD8+ T cells, or bulk PBMC T cells (not recorded which). This sequence was found in a woman between 50 and 59 years old in good health. Donor details come from another sample of the same person, matched by shared clones. The sequence links TRBV27 to TRBJ2-2; the TCRdb call, TRBD2, lacks DNA for checking. The CDR3 corresponds to CASSSSGKIWELFF.